This TCR beta chain was sequenced for a study of T cells in Graves' hyperthyroidism and ophthalmopathy. What was amplified from RNA transcripts were TCR beta CDR3 regions. The primer set for the first-round RT-PCR of the TCR CDR3 was HTBI. TCRdb re-called the multiplex PCR reads through MiXCR, storing one row per CDR3 protein. The sample carries about 480,000 distinct CDR3 sequences, around 14% recorded once. Source material: blood. The clonotype originates from a woman younger than 35 with Graves' hyperthyroidism.

CDR3 bases: TGCGCCAGCAGCTCCCACTCCGGGACAGGGGGTACCGGGGAGCTGTTTTTT. It translates to CASSSHSGTGGTGELFF. V gene TRBV5-1 combines with J gene TRBJ2-2; 11 positions match TRBD1. This CDR3 contains 17 residues. CDR1 SGHRS and CDR2 YFSETQ come from the germline V gene. V dropped 3 bases and J dropped 5; count of bases not matched to a gene: 9.